The T cell receptor (beta chain) described here comes from a study of shared clonotypes between healthy human individuals. Germline values: CDR1 SGDLS, CDR2 YYNGEE. The CDR3 runs 15 residues. Trimming at V came to 0 bases and at J to 2 bases, leaving 2 bases not matched to a gene. This clone was recorded only once. This sample also contains other DNA sequences that code for the same CDR3. Profiled with immunoSEQ multiplex PCR; TCRdb holds only in-frame clones, not every one. The sample carries roughly 2.5 million clones, approximately 90% recorded once. The chain uses TRBV9 and TRBJ1-5, with 7 bases lining up with TRBD1. Sample: naive CD4+ T cells sorted from blood. This sample's subset: CD45RA+ positively selected. This TCR came from a young man in good health. CDR3 in DNA: TGTGCCAGCAGCGTAGGAGACAGGGGCAATCAGCCCCAGCATTTT. This encodes CASSVGDRGNQPQHF.